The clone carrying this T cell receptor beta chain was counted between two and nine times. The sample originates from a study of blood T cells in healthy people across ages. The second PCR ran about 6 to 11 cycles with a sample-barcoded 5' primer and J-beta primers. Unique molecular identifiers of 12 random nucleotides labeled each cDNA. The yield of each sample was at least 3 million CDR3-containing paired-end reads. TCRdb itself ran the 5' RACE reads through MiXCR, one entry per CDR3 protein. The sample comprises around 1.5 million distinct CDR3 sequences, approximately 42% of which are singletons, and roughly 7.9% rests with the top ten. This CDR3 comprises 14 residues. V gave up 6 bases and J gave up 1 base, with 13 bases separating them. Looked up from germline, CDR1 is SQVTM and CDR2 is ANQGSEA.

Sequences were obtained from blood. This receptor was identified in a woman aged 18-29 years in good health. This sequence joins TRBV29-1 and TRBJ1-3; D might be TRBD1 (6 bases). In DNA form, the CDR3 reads TGCAGCGTCAGGGGTAGATTGTCTGGAAACACCATATATTTT. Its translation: CSVRGRLSGNTIYF.